Following are 4 T cell receptor beta chains from one sample sequenced in a study of CD8+ T cells in alopecia areata. Markers including CD4, CD8alpha, NKG2D and NKG2ACE guided sorting of pooled cutaneous lymph node cells. In each case, RNA was isolated and then reverse transcribed into cDNA as the sequencing template. Here immunoSEQ multiplex PCR was the method, and the copy in TCRdb shows in-frame clones only, minus some. Observed in the sample are approximately 280,000 clones, none of them singletons. Sequencing was done on a sample of CD4+ T cells sorted from a lymph node. Receptor source: a C3H/HeJ mouse with alopecia areata. The mice in this strain carry MHC haplotype H2-k.

On this clone: Each gene name is a mouse one. CDR3 DNA, as far as it was read: TGTGCTAGCAGTAGTCTGGGGGGGCGCGAT. This codes for CASSSLGGRD. The entire CDR3 sequence reads CASSSLGGRDEQYF. The chain joins TRBV17 to TRBJ2-7, with TRBD2 matching over 10 bases. The CDR3 extends 4 residues past the end of the read, so its final part is completed from the germline J gene. This CDR3 region has 14 residues. CDR1 is MNHDT and CDR2 is YYDKIL in the germline V gene.

A remark on this clone: The genes and germline here are from mouse. The read falls 3 residues short of the CDR3 end, and the missing part is taken from the germline J gene. Different DNA sequences within this sample yield the same CDR3. This sequence joins TRBV13-3 and TRBJ1-6, with TRBD1 as a possible D gene (5 bases). TRBJ1-6 is an ORF; its function is uncertain. Germline V CDR1 and CDR2: NNHDY, SYVADS. The V end lost 0 bases, the J end lost 5 bases, and 9 bases lay between the germline ends. The CDR3 is 15 amino acids. The sequenced part of the CDR3 DNA is TGTGCCAGCAGTGATGCGGGGGGGGATAATTCGCCC. It encodes CASSDAGGDNSP. The CDR3 as a whole reads CASSDAGGDNSPLYF.

On this clone itself: The genes are named according to mouse. The read comes to an end 3 residues before the CDR3 does, leaving the germline J gene to fill in the end. The gene calls are TRBV5 and TRBJ1-6, with a tentative D call TRBD1 (5 bases). TRBJ1-6 counts as an open reading frame of uncertain function. The germline V gene has CDR1 LGHNA and CDR2 YNLKQL (reference sequence). V was trimmed by 0 bases and J by 5 bases, leaving 8 bases between them. This CDR3 comprises 15 residues. The sequenced part of the CDR3 DNA is TGTGCCAGCAGCCAAGAGCGGACAAATAATTCGCCC. Its protein is CASSQERTNNSP. The CDR3 reads in full as CASSQERTNNSPLYF.

Regarding this clone: The listed genes are named as in mouse. The CDR3 end is not reached by the read, which stops 3 residues before it; the germline J gene fills it in. The rearrangement links TRBV13-2 to TRBJ1-6; D gene ambiguous. TRBJ1-6 is an open reading frame, and its role is uncertain. CDR1 is NNHNN, CDR2 SYGAGS, per germline (reference sequence). The CDR3 is 14 residues long. V lost 2 bases and J 5 bases, leaving 8 bases between the germline ends. The CDR3 reads CASGDPGNNSPLYF. The CDR3 bases that were read are TGTGCCAGCGGTGACCCAGGAAATAATTCGCCC.